Listed below are T cell receptor beta chains from one sample, sequenced in a study of blood T cell repertoires in COVID-19. Only in-frame clones appear in the TCRdb table, and some are missing; sequencing was by immunoSEQ multiplex PCR. This table holds approximately 75,000 clones, over 60% found once. Sequencing was done on a sample of peripheral blood. All receptors derive from a woman aged 80 or over with active or convalescent COVID-19. The CDR3 runs from the conserved cysteine through the conserved F or W. The D gene is left open where the match is weak. The listing skips clone size in some rows; elsewhere it reads once, few, many or a size class.

size: NA; V: TRBV19; J: TRBJ1-6; D: NA; CDR3: CASSSGGLRSPLHF; DNA: TGTGCCAGTAGTAGCGGGGGGCTGCGGTCACCCCTCCACTTT
size: NA; V: TRBV6-1; J: TRBJ2-7; D: TRBD1; CDR3: CASSAMTGVRSYEQYF; DNA: TGTGCCAGCAGTGCTATGACAGGGGTAAGAAGTTACGAGCAGTACTTC
size: NA; V: TRBV18; J: TRBJ2-1; D: TRBD2; CDR3: CASSPTLGTSGDNEQFF; DNA: TGTGCCAGCTCACCAACTTTGGGGACTAGCGGGGACAATGAGCAGTTCTTC
size: NA; V: TRBV7-7; J: TRBJ2-3; D: TRBD2; CDR3: CASSSEVSGGTDTQYF; DNA: TGTGCTAGCAGCTCCGAGGTTAGCGGGGGCACAGATACGCAGTATTTT
size: NA; V: TRBV11-3; J: TRBJ1-3; D: NA; CDR3: CASSQHEGNTIYF; DNA: TGTGCCAGCAGCCAACACGAAGGAAACACCATATATTTT
size: NA; V: TRBV19; J: TRBJ1-6; D: NA; CDR3: CASVQGSSYNSPLHF; DNA: TGTGCCAGTGTACAGGGAAGCTCCTATAATTCACCCCTCCACTTT
size: once; V: TRBV7-2; J: TRBJ1-3; D: NA; CDR3: CASSLPRGTGNTIYF; DNA: TGTGCCAGCAGCTTACCACGGGGGACTGGAAACACCATATATTTT
size: NA; V: TRBV10-3; J: TRBJ1-5; D: TRBD1; CDR3: CAISEARGDNQPQHF; DNA: TGTGCCATCAGTGAGGCCAGGGGGGATAATCAGCCCCAGCATTTT
size: few; V: TRBV7-2; J: TRBJ1-5; D: NA; CDR3: CASSLGYRDGQPQHF; DNA: TGTGCCAGCAGCTTAGGATACAGGGACGGTCAGCCCCAGCATTTT
size: NA; V: TRBV5-4; J: TRBJ2-1; D: TRBD1; CDR3: CASSRPGTGVYNEQFF; DNA: TGTGCCAGCAGCCGCCCAGGGACAGGGGTCTACAATGAGCAGTTCTTC
size: NA; V: TRBV7-8; J: TRBJ1-5; D: NA; CDR3: CASSVQGLSNQPQHF; DNA: TGTGCCAGCAGCGTCCAGGGACTTAGCAATCAGCCCCAGCATTTT
size: once; V: TRBV10-1; J: TRBJ2-5; D: NA; CDR3: CASSESGGAKETQYF; DNA: TGCGCCAGCAGTGAGTCGGGGGGGGCGAAGGAGACCCAGTACTTC
size: NA; V: TRBV3-1/TRBV3-2; J: TRBJ1-6; D: NA; CDR3: CASRAPGFASPLHF; DNA: TGTGCCAGCAGGGCGCCGGGGTTCGCTTCACCCCTCCACTTT
size: NA; V: TRBV7-9; J: TRBJ2-7; D: NA; CDR3: CASSSIRARESSYEQYF; DNA: TGTGCCAGCAGCTCCATTCGAGCCCGGGAGAGCTCCTACGAGCAGTACTTC
size: few; V: TRBV4-1; J: TRBJ1-4; D: TRBD1; CDR3: CASSRRLLGQGASVGEKLFF; DNA: TGCGCCAGCAGCCGAAGATTACTGGGACAGGGGGCTTCTGTTGGTGAAAAACTGTTTTTT
size: few; V: TRBV6-5; J: TRBJ2-3; D: TRBD1; CDR3: CASSSGGGTDTQYF; DNA: TGTGCCAGCAGTTCAGGGGGCGGCACAGATACGCAGTATTTT
size: NA; V: TRBV6-5; J: TRBJ2-4; D: TRBD1; CDR3: CASSYLGQGSNIQYF; DNA: TGTGCCAGCAGTTACCTGGGACAGGGCAGTAACATTCAGTACTTC
size: NA; V: TRBV2; J: TRBJ2-1; D: NA; CDR3: CASTLGGSYNEQFF; DNA: TGTGCCAGCACCCTCGGGGGCTCCTACAATGAGCAGTTCTTC
size: NA; V: TRBV10-2; J: TRBJ1-2; D: TRBD1; CDR3: CASSDSTGGGGYTF; DNA: TGCGCCAGCAGTGATAGTACAGGGGGTGGTGGCTACACCTTC
size: few; V: TRBV30; J: TRBJ1-1; D: NA; CDR3: CAGLFRAGPNTEAFF; DNA: TGTGCCGGCCTCTTTCGGGCAGGGCCGAACACTGAAGCTTTCTTT
size: NA; V: TRBV6-4; J: TRBJ2-1; D: TRBD2; CDR3: CASSVSGGAGNEQFF; DNA: TGTGCCAGCAGTGTTTCGGGGGGGGCCGGGAATGAGCAGTTCTTC
size: NA; V: TRBV3-1/TRBV3-2; J: TRBJ1-2; D: NA; CDR3: CASSRGGASYGYTF; DNA: TGTGCCAGCAGCCGGGGGGGGGCTTCCTATGGCTACACCTTC
size: NA; V: TRBV11-2; J: TRBJ2-2; D: TRBD2; CDR3: CASSPLAGENTGELFF; DNA: TGTGCCAGCAGCCCATTAGCGGGGGAGAACACCGGGGAGCTGTTTTTT
size: NA; V: TRBV10-1; J: TRBJ2-1; D: TRBD2; CDR3: CASSEELAGGNEQFF; DNA: TGCGCCAGCAGTGAGGAACTAGCGGGGGGTAATGAGCAGTTCTTC
size: NA; V: TRBV29-1; J: TRBJ2-2; D: TRBD1; CDR3: CSVGQGITGELFF; DNA: TGCAGCGTTGGACAGGGTATCACCGGGGAGCTGTTTTTT
size: once; V: TRBV4-3; J: TRBJ1-2; D: NA; CDR3: CASSQVGGGSHGYTF; DNA: TGCGCCAGCAGCCAAGTTGGGGGGGGATCTCATGGCTACACCTTC
size: NA; V: TRBV14; J: TRBJ1-1; D: NA; CDR3: CASTLGRGTEAFF; DNA: TGTGCCAGCACCCTCGGGCGGGGAACTGAAGCTTTCTTT
size: NA; V: TRBV5-1; J: TRBJ2-1; D: NA; CDR3: CATSTGGSEQFF; DNA: TGCGCCACTTCGACGGGGGGCAGTGAGCAGTTCTTC
size: few; V: TRBV7-2; J: TRBJ1-3; D: NA; CDR3: CASTQGHHSSGNTIYF; DNA: TGTGCCAGCACCCAGGGACATCACTCCTCTGGAAACACCATATATTTT
size: NA; V: TRBV19; J: TRBJ2-2; D: TRBD1; CDR3: CASTPLDRVDGELFF; DNA: TGTGCCAGTACTCCCTTGGACAGGGTTGACGGGGAGCTGTTTTTT
size: NA; V: TRBV28; J: TRBJ1-1; D: TRBD1; CDR3: CASSLGQKNTEAFF; DNA: TGTGCCAGCAGTTTGGGACAGAAGAACACTGAAGCTTTCTTT
size: NA; V: TRBV5-4; J: TRBJ2-5; D: TRBD2; CDR3: CASSFRSLAGAETQYF; DNA: TGTGCCAGCAGCTTCCGTTCCCTAGCGGGGGCGGAGACCCAGTACTTC
size: NA; V: TRBV9; J: TRBJ2-3; D: NA; CDR3: CASSVGPGQITDTQYF; DNA: TGTGCCAGCAGCGTAGGTCCCGGACAGATCACAGATACGCAGTATTTT
size: NA; V: TRBV5-4; J: TRBJ2-1; D: TRBD2; CDR3: CASSVGGGIDDEQFF; DNA: TGTGCCAGCAGCGTGGGCGGGGGAATCGACGATGAGCAGTTCTTC
size: few; V: TRBV23-1; J: TRBJ2-2; D: TRBD2; CDR3: CARRGDYGELFF; DNA: TGCGCCAGGCGGGGGGATTACGGGGAGCTGTTTTTT
size: few; V: TRBV4-1; J: TRBJ1-4; D: NA; CDR3: CASPGAGSWEKLFF; DNA: TGCGCCAGCCCCGGGGCCGGGAGTTGGGAAAAACTGTTTTTT
size: NA; V: TRBV11-1; J: TRBJ2-1; D: TRBD1; CDR3: CASSRDRASSYNEQFF; DNA: TGTGCCAGCAGCCGGGACAGGGCAAGCTCCTACAATGAGCAGTTCTTC
size: NA; V: TRBV14; J: TRBJ1-1; D: NA; CDR3: CASSQDQGENTEAFF; DNA: TGTGCCAGCAGCCAAGATCAAGGGGAAAACACTGAAGCTTTCTTT
size: NA; V: TRBV30; J: TRBJ1-2; D: TRBD1; CDR3: CAWREGMDRGKGNYGYTF; DNA: TGTGCCTGGAGGGAAGGCATGGACAGGGGAAAAGGGAACTATGGCTACACCTTC
size: NA; V: TRBV6-5; J: TRBJ1-1; D: TRBD1; CDR3: CASRREAGGSEAFF; DNA: TGTGCCAGCAGAAGGGAGGCAGGGGGCTCTGAAGCTTTCTTT
size: NA; V: TRBV13; J: TRBJ1-2; D: NA; CDR3: CASSFSSVSLNYGYTF; DNA: TGTGCCAGCAGCTTCTCTTCGGTTTCCCTCAACTATGGCTACACCTTC
size: NA; V: TRBV10-3; J: TRBJ1-4; D: NA; CDR3: CAIRTTGDEKLFF; DNA: TGTGCCATCAGAACCACGGGAGACGAAAAACTGTTTTTT